Following are 28 T cell receptor beta chains from one sample sequenced in a study of shared clonotypes between healthy human individuals. Generated by immunoSEQ multiplex PCR, the TCRdb table keeps only in-frame clones and is missing some. The table records some 2.1 million clones, just over 90% of them present only once. CD45RO-negative CD8 cells positively selected for CCR7 made up the naive population, which excluded terminally differentiated effector memory CD45RA+ cells. Source material: naive CD8+ T cells from PBMCs. These TCRs come from a man between 18 and 35 years old in good health. Some clones in this sample may be carry-over from other donors' samples.

V usage is TRBV5-4 and J usage is TRBJ1-1, with unresolved D. The V end was cut by 2 bases, the J end by 0 bases, with 14 bases between. Germline CDR1 is SGHNT and CDR2 is YYREEE (reference sequence). The CDR3 contains 16 residues. As DNA, the CDR3 is TGTGCCAGCAGCTTAGCTGATACCCGTATGAACACTGAAGCTTTCTTT. Its translation is CASSLADTRMNTEAFF.

For this clone: Within the sample, other DNA sequences also encode this same CDR3. V gene TRBV7-9 combines with J gene TRBJ2-1, with no clear D. V was trimmed by 1 base and J by 0 bases, leaving 7 bases between them. The CDR3 consists of 15 residues. Germline CDR1 is SEHNR and CDR2 is FQNEAQ (reference sequence). CDR3 DNA: TGTGCCAGCAGCTTAGACTACTCCTCCTACAATGAGCAGTTCTTC. Protein: CASSLDYSSYNEQFF.

The CDR3 region is CASMVRTGSNQPQHF. The CDR3 DNA sequence: TGTGCCAGCATGGTCCGGACAGGGAGCAATCAGCCCCAGCATTTT. The chain uses TRBV28 and TRBJ1-5; 8 nucleotides align to TRBD1. Trimming took 7 bases from V and 1 from J; bases not matched to a gene: 6. This CDR3 contains 15 residues. Germline values: CDR1 MDHEN, CDR2 SYDVKM.

The genes are TRBV4-3 and TRBJ2-1, with D possibly being TRBD1 (6 bases). The ends were cut back, 1 base at V and 1 base at J, with 14 bases in the middle. This CDR3 region has 17 residues. CDR1 and CDR2 from the germline V gene are LGHNA and YSLEER. CDR3: CASSQGTGRTSYNEQFF. The CDR3 nucleotides are TGCGCCAGCAGCCAAGGAACAGGGAGAACTTCCTACAATGAGCAGTTCTTC.

The chain employs TRBV6-1 and TRBJ1-2, with TRBD1 identical over 10 bases. The CDR3 runs 13 residues. CDR1 and CDR2 from the germline V gene are MNHNS and SASEGT. The ends lost 1 base at V and 8 bases at J; junction bases unmatched: 1. The CDR3 DNA is TGTGCCAGCAGTGAAGGACAGGGGGCGGGCTACACCTTC. Protein sequence: CASSEGQGAGYTF.

The V call is TRBV27, the J call TRBJ1-1, with no clear D. The CDR3 covers 13 residues. Trimming left V 6 bases short and J 7 bases short, with 15 bases between. Germline V CDR1 and CDR2: MNHEY, SMNVEV (reference sequence). The CDR3 bases are TGTGCCAGCAGGGCCGGACTGTTGAGTGAAGCTTTCTTT. Its protein is CASRAGLLSEAFF.

This sequence joins TRBV28 and TRBJ2-1; 9 nucleotides agree with TRBD2. J was trimmed by 6 bases and V by 6 bases; bases with no gene match: 9. Germline loops: CDR1 MDHEN, CDR2 SYDVKM. The CDR3 has 15 residues. The CDR3, as DNA: TGTGCCAGCAGCCAATCTAGCGGGACAATCAATGAGCAGTTCTTC. Translated: CASSQSSGTINEQFF.

The chain couples TRBV6-1 to TRBJ1-3; D is undetermined. Germline CDR1 MNHNS, CDR2 SASEGT. This CDR3 region has 14 residues. Trimming took 2 bases from V and 3 from J, leaving 8 bases between them. The CDR3, as DNA: TGTGCCAGCAGTGAATTCCGGGTTGGAAACACCATATATTTT. Amino acid sequence: CASSEFRVGNTIYF.

This clone came up once. The chain couples TRBV28 to TRBJ1-1; D is possibly TRBD1 (5 bases). This CDR3 is built from 15 residues. CDR1 is MDHEN and CDR2 is SYDVKM in the germline V gene. V was cut by 2 bases and J by 0 bases, with 10 bases left in between. CDR3: CASSLDRSLNTEAFF. As DNA, the CDR3 is TGTGCCAGCAGTTTAGACAGATCCTTGAACACTGAAGCTTTCTTT.

The chain couples TRBV7-6 to TRBJ2-6; no definite D call. The germline V gene encodes CDR1 SGHVS and CDR2 FNYEAQ. The CDR3 is 17 residues long. V was shortened by 3 bases and J by 0 bases, with 12 bases between the two germline ends. The CDR3 loop reads CASSFWDRLSGANVLTF. As DNA, the CDR3 is TGTGCCAGCAGCTTCTGGGATCGCCTCTCTGGGGCCAACGTCCTGACTTTC.

The V and J genes are TRBV6-5 and TRBJ1-2, with 9 bases matching TRBD1. The germline CDR1 and CDR2 sequences are MNHEY and SVGAGI. The CDR3 is 15 amino acids. V dropped 6 bases and J dropped 2; count of bases not matched to a gene: 7. CDR3 in amino acids: CASSPRDRANYGYTF. The CDR3 coding sequence is TGTGCCAGCAGCCCCCGGGACAGGGCGAACTATGGCTACACCTTC.

V and J are TRBV5-1 and TRBJ2-1; 10 bases are a match to TRBD1. CDR1 is SGHRS and CDR2 is YFSETQ in the germline V gene. The CDR3 covers 16 residues. V shed 4 bases and J 1 base; nucleotides not matched to a gene: 5. The chain's CDR3 is CASSAWDRGSYNEQFF. In DNA form, the CDR3 reads TGCGCCAGCAGCGCGTGGGACAGGGGATCCTACAATGAGCAGTTCTTC.

The chain joins TRBV27 to TRBJ2-1; no clear D. Trimming pared 6 bases from V and 0 bases from J, leaving 12 bases between. The V gene's germline CDR1 is MNHEY and CDR2 SMNVEV (reference sequence). CDR3 length: 15 amino acids. The chain's CDR3 is CASRNILSSYNEQFF. In nucleotides, the CDR3 is TGTGCCAGCAGAAACATACTTAGCTCCTACAATGAGCAGTTCTTC.

V is TRBV28 and J is TRBJ2-1, with D possibly being TRBD2 (6 bases). Germline V gene data show CDR1 as MDHEN and CDR2 as SYDVKM. Trimming stripped 0 bases from V and 15 bases from J, with 12 bases between. The CDR3 totals 12 residues. For the CDR3, the DNA is TGTGCCAGCAGTTTATGGACTAGTTTCCCGTTCTTC. Translated, it gives CASSLWTSFPFF.

This clone was seen just once. The same CDR3 also results from other DNA sequences found in this sample. The J gene is TRBJ2-7, the V gene TRBV11-2; possible D gene TRBD2, 7 bases. The V end lost 3 bases, the J end lost 2 bases, and 11 bases lay between the germline ends. Germline V CDR1 and CDR2: SGHAT, FQNNGV. CDR3 length: 14 residues. The CDR3: CASSLGAGAYEQYF. The CDR3 DNA is TGTGCCAGCAGCTTGGGGGCGGGAGCCTACGAGCAGTACTTC.

V gene TRBV23-1 combines with J gene TRBJ1-1; D may be TRBD1 (5 bases). TRBV23-1 is known as an ORF, though its function is uncertain. This CDR3 region has 14 residues. Trimming took off 0 bases at V and 4 bases at J, with 9 bases between the two ends. CDR3 DNA: TGCGCCAGCAGTCAATCTGGGGGGAGCACTGAAGCTTTCTTT. It translates to CASSQSGGSTEAFF.

The rearrangement joins TRBV7-9 to TRBJ2-2; no clear D gene. Germline CDR1 and CDR2: SEHNR and FQNEAQ (reference sequence). This CDR3 spans 11 amino acids. Deletions cut 10 bases from V and 6 bases from J, with 9 bases between. For the CDR3, the DNA is TGTGCCACCCGGGTTCCCGGGGAGCTGTTTTTT. Protein product: CATRVPGELFF.

This chain joins TRBV28 and TRBJ1-1, with TRBD1 as a possible D gene (6 bases). Looked up from germline, CDR1 is MDHEN and CDR2 is SYDVKM. The CDR3 totals 15 residues. Deletions cut 3 bases from V and 3 bases from J, with 14 bases between. The CDR3 sequence is CASSFRGRGDTEAFF. The CDR3 DNA follows: TGTGCCAGCAGTTTTAGGGGGAGGGGGGACACTGAAGCTTTCTTT.

In the case of this clone: This same CDR3 is encoded by further DNA sequences in the sample. The rearrangement uses TRBV7-9 and TRBJ2-5; TRBD1 matches 9 bases. The junction had 3 bases not matched to a gene; V was cut back by 4 bases and J by 3 bases. The CDR3 is 14 residues long. Germline loops: CDR1 SEHNR, CDR2 FQNEAQ (reference sequence). The CDR3 nucleotides read TGTGCCAGCAGCTCGCGGACAGGGGAAGAGACCCAGTACTTC. This encodes CASSSRTGEETQYF.

J is TRBJ2-7 and V is TRBV13; 12 bases fit TRBD2. The CDR3 runs to 17 residues. Germline V gene sequence: CDR1 PRHDT, CDR2 FYEKMQ (reference sequence). The V and J ends lost 4 bases and 5 bases, in that order; junction bases with no gene match: 12. CDR3 in DNA: TGTGCCAGCAGCTCCGCGGGGCTAGCGGGAGGGAATCACGAGCAGTACTTC. Protein product: CASSSAGLAGGNHEQYF.

The chain links TRBV27 to TRBJ2-7, with 7 bases matching TRBD2. The trim removed 6 bases at V and 4 bases at J, leaving 12 bases unmatched. Per the germline V gene, CDR1 is MNHEY and CDR2 is SMNVEV (reference sequence). The CDR3 sequence is 15 residues long. CDR3 sequence reads: CASRPRSSGDYEQYF. In DNA form, the CDR3 reads TGTGCCAGCAGACCACGATCTAGCGGAGATTACGAGCAGTACTTC.

The V call is TRBV7-3, the J call TRBJ1-2; D is undetermined. CDR3 size: 13 residues. Germline V gene sequence: CDR1 SGHTA, CDR2 FQGTGA. V dropped 4 bases and J dropped 6 bases, with 12 bases sitting between them. The CDR3 loop reads CASSSTRSDGYTF. The CDR3 nucleotides read TGTGCCAGCAGCTCTACCCGGTCTGATGGCTACACCTTC.

The gene calls are TRBV9 and TRBJ1-4; D uncertain. This CDR3 contains 14 residues. Germline lookup yields CDR1 SGDLS and CDR2 YYNGEE. The germline V and J ends were trimmed by 0 bases and 8 bases, with 11 bases remaining between them. The DNA for the CDR3 is TGTGCCAGCAGCGTAGGAGAGCCTCGGGAAAAACTGTTTTTT. This translates into CASSVGEPREKLFF.

The chain recombines TRBV13 with TRBJ2-3; 8 bases fit TRBD1. Germline loops: CDR1 PRHDT, CDR2 FYEKMQ (reference sequence). The CDR3 has 15 residues. V lost 1 base and J lost 2; bases outside the gene matches: 2. The CDR3 loop reads CASSLDRGATDTQYF. In DNA, the CDR3 is TGTGCCAGCAGCTTAGACAGGGGGGCCACAGATACGCAGTATTTT.

This chain connects TRBV25-1 to TRBJ1-6; D remains ambiguous. The length of the CDR3 is 14 residues. Trimming stripped 3 bases from V and 10 bases from J, with 13 bases between. The V gene's germline CDR1 is MGHDK and CDR2 SYGVNS. CDR3 sequence reads: CASSEPGLGSPLHF. DNA for the CDR3: TGTGCCAGCAGTGAGCCGGGATTGGGGTCACCCCTCCACTTT.

The rearrangement links TRBV9 to TRBJ2-1; 9 bases align to TRBD2. CDR3 length: 16 amino acids. Germline assignment: CDR1 SGDLS and CDR2 YYNGEE. V lost 3 bases and J lost 5; bases outside the gene matches: 9. CDR3 region: CASSARAGGTHNEQFF. CDR3 bases: TGTGCCAGCAGCGCTCGAGCGGGAGGAACACACAATGAGCAGTTCTTC.

This clone was picked up one time. The rearrangement links TRBV7-2 to TRBJ2-1, with TRBD1 as a possible D gene (5 bases). The germline V gene has CDR1 SGHTA and CDR2 FQGNSA. The CDR3 runs to 14 residues. Trimming left V 5 bases short and J 9 bases short, with 17 bases between. Written as DNA, the CDR3 is TGTGCCAGCAGCCCCCCATATTTAGGGGTTGAGCAGTTCTTC. It encodes CASSPPYLGVEQFF.

The chain is built from TRBV27 and TRBJ2-1, with a tentative D call TRBD2 (5 bases). Germline loops: CDR1 MNHEY, CDR2 SMNVEV (reference sequence). V was clipped by 7 bases and J by 2 bases, with 21 bases between them. There are 17 residues in the CDR3. CDR3 residues: CASTDSGNISPYNEQFF. The CDR3 nucleotides are TGTGCCAGCACCGACTCGGGGAATATTAGTCCCTACAATGAGCAGTTCTTC.